What follows are 21 T cell receptor beta chains derived from one specimen sequenced in a study of cytomegalovirus exposure and HLA in healthy donors. Amplification used 60 Vbeta primers and 13 Jbeta primers. Here immunoSEQ multiplex PCR was the method, and the copy in TCRdb shows in-frame clones only, minus some. The repertoire holds about 190,000 clones, with approximately 88% as singletons. Sequencing was done on a sample of PBMCs. Receptors were obtained from a boy under 18 in good health and CMV-seronegative.

This clone has more than one count but fewer than ten. This rearrangement joins TRBV10-1 to TRBJ2-7; D gene uncertain. V was pared by 2 bases and J by 0 bases, with 8 bases between. Germline V CDR1 and CDR2: WNHNN, SYGVQD (reference sequence). The CDR3 is 14 amino acids. The DNA for the CDR3 is TGCGCCAGCAGTGAGCCGAGATTCTCCTACGAGCAGTACTTC. Protein sequence: CASSEPRFSYEQYF.

The chain employs TRBV6-5 and TRBJ2-2; 8 nucleotides agree with TRBD1. Trimming cost V 11 bases and J 7 bases; bases outside gene matches: 6. Germline lookup yields CDR1 MNHEY and CDR2 SVGAGI. This CDR3 region has 12 residues. The CDR3, as DNA: TGTGCCTCCGGGACAGGTGGCGGGGAGCTGTTTTTT. Translating it yields CASGTGGGELFF.

As for this clone: Compared with germline, one end of the junction differs, possibly owing to a read error. V gene TRBV7-7 combines with J gene TRBJ2-7; tentative D call: TRBD2 (6 bases). Per the germline V gene, CDR1 is SSHAT and CDR2 is FNYEAQ (reference sequence). The length of the CDR3 is 14 residues. Written as DNA, the CDR3 is TGTGCTAGCAGCTTAGCGGCGGTAGGCTACGAGCAGTACTTC. This codes for CASSLAAVGYEQYF.

V usage is TRBV7-8 and J usage is TRBJ2-7, with TRBD1 as a possible D gene (5 bases). The germline CDR1 and CDR2 sequences are SGHVS and FQNEAQ. Trimming left V 1 base short and J 1 base short, with 11 bases between. The CDR3 runs 15 residues. The CDR3 loop is CASSLGTFSSYEQYF. In nucleotides, the CDR3 is TGTGCCAGCAGCTTAGGGACATTCTCATCCTACGAGCAGTACTTC.

This clone appeared a single time. The chain uses TRBV10-3 and TRBJ2-7, with TRBD1 identical over 9 bases. The CDR3 is made up of 17 amino acids. CDR1 and CDR2 (germline): ENHRY, SYGVKD. V trimming: 3 bases; J trimming: 0 bases; junction bases outside the gene matches: 9. CDR3 protein: CAISDPGQGVSSYEQYF. The CDR3 DNA follows: TGTGCCATCAGTGACCCGGGACAGGGCGTTAGCTCCTACGAGCAGTACTTC.

This chain connects TRBV2 to TRBJ1-1, with 7 bases identical to TRBD1. This CDR3 is built from 16 residues. In germline, CDR1 is SNHLY, CDR2 FYNNEI. Germline trimming cut 6 bases from V and 4 bases from J; bases unmatched to any gene: 14. CDR3 residues: CASRIRQGGVSTEAFF. The CDR3 nucleotides read TGTGCCAGCAGGATTCGACAGGGAGGAGTTAGCACTGAAGCTTTCTTT.

This clone was seen only a few times. The V call is TRBV5-5, the J call TRBJ1-5; 9 positions match TRBD1. CDR3 length: 14 residues. With V trimmed by 6 bases and J by 5 bases, 6 bases remained unmatched. The germline gives CDR1 SGHKS, CDR2 YYEKEE (reference sequence). Here the CDR3 DNA reads TGTGCCAGCACCATCACAGGGGGCCATCAGCCCCAGCATTTT. It codes for CASTITGGHQPQHF.

This chain uses TRBV30 with TRBJ2-7; TRBD1 aligns across 7 bases. The CDR3 is made up of 13 amino acids. V trimming: 1 base; J trimming: 4 bases; junction bases outside the gene matches: 4. Germline CDR1 reads GTSNPN; CDR2 reads SVGIG (reference sequence). The CDR3 sequence: CAWSDRGRYEQYF. In DNA form, the CDR3 reads TGTGCCTGGAGTGACAGGGGACGATACGAGCAGTACTTC.

The rearrangement links TRBV27 to TRBJ1-1; 11 nucleotides match TRBD1. In germline, CDR1 is MNHEY, CDR2 SMNVEV (reference sequence). V trimming: 5 bases; J trimming: 4 bases; junction bases outside the gene matches: 6. CDR3 length: 15 residues. The CDR3 loop is CASSVRDRGITEAFF. The CDR3 nucleotides read TGTGCCAGCAGTGTCCGGGACAGGGGGATCACTGAAGCTTTCTTT.

The V gene is TRBV9, the J gene TRBJ1-4; no clear D. Per germline, CDR1 SGDLS and CDR2 YYNGEE. V was pared by 4 bases and J by 4 bases, with 8 bases between. The CDR3 length is 13 residues. The CDR3 is CASSPGYNEKLFF. As DNA, the CDR3 is TGTGCCAGCAGCCCGGGGTATAATGAAAAACTGTTTTTT.

Only a few counts were recorded for this clone. V usage is TRBV2 and J usage is TRBJ1-5; TRBD1 is a possible D gene (5 bases). Germline CDR1 reads SNHLY; CDR2 reads FYNNEI. V dropped 4 bases and J dropped 11 bases, with 15 bases sitting between them. The CDR3 contains 13 residues. CDR3 region: CASSGEGFGTQHF. In DNA form, the CDR3 reads TGTGCCAGCAGTGGGGAGGGGTTTGGGACCCAGCATTTT.

The chain uses TRBV27 and TRBJ2-1, with a possible D match to TRBD2 (6 bases). CDR1 is MNHEY, CDR2 SMNVEV, per germline (reference sequence). The CDR3 is made up of 16 amino acids. V gave up 5 bases and J gave up 0 bases, with 14 bases separating them. The CDR3 bases are TGTGCCAGCAGTGGTCCTAGCGTGTCCTCCTACAATGAGCAGTTCTTC. The encoded protein is CASSGPSVSSYNEQFF.

The chain's CDR3 is CASSGPGTGAGENQPQHF. In DNA, the CDR3 is TGTGCCAGCAGCGGACCTGGGACGGGAGCTGGGGAAAATCAGCCCCAGCATTTT. The genes are TRBV11-1 and TRBJ1-5, with a weak D call TRBD1 (5 bases). CDR1 and CDR2 (germline): SGHAT, FQDESV (reference sequence). The V end lost 5 bases, the J end lost 4 bases, and 24 bases lay between the germline ends. This CDR3 has 18 residues.

This chain uses TRBV7-9 with TRBJ1-1; tentative D call: TRBD1 (5 bases). Per germline, CDR1 SEHNR and CDR2 FQNEAQ (reference sequence). V was trimmed by 11 bases and J by 2 bases, leaving 12 bases between them. The CDR3 sequence is 12 residues long. The CDR3 sequence: CAGGGLNTEAFF. As DNA, the CDR3 is TGTGCCGGGGGGGGGTTAAACACTGAAGCTTTCTTT.

This sequence joins TRBV4-2 and TRBJ2-7; the D gene is possibly TRBD2 (5 bases). The length of the CDR3 is 16 residues. V lost 4 bases, J lost 3 bases, and 19 bases lay in between. From germline, CDR1 is LGHNA and CDR2 YNFKEQ. The CDR3 is CASSRIAPQLVYEQYF. The DNA of the CDR3 is TGTGCCAGCAGCCGAATCGCCCCACAACTAGTCTACGAGCAGTACTTC.

This chain joins TRBV29-1 and TRBJ2-7; D gene uncertain. Looked up from germline, CDR1 is SQVTM and CDR2 is ANQGSEA. This CDR3 has 13 residues. V was cut by 3 bases and J by 1 base, with 10 bases left in between. In nucleotides, the CDR3 is TGCAGCGTTGAGGTCGGGTTGTCCTACGAGCAGTACTTC. Translating gives CSVEVGLSYEQYF.

The chain is built from TRBV6-6 and TRBJ2-3; D ambiguous. Between the trimmed V and J ends, which lost 8 bases and 1 base, there was a span of 7 bases. Germline V gene lookup returns CDR1 MNHNY and CDR2 SVGAGI (reference sequence). There are 12 residues in the CDR3. The DNA of the CDR3 is TGTGCCAGCTCGCTAGGCACAGATACGCAGTATTTT. This gives the protein CASSLGTDTQYF.

This rearrangement joins TRBV10-1 to TRBJ2-3, with 11 bases matching TRBD2. Unmatched junction bases numbered 26, after V lost 11 bases and J lost 4 bases. Germline V lookup: CDR1 WNHNN, CDR2 SYGVQD (reference sequence). The CDR3 extends over 20 amino acids. The CDR3 here is CAAGDTRGWTSGYCADTQYF. The CDR3, as DNA: TGCGCCGCGGGGGACACCCGAGGTTGGACTAGCGGGTATTGTGCAGATACGCAGTATTTT.

With respect to this clone: This specimen includes other DNA sequences encoding the same CDR3. This chain links TRBV5-1 with TRBJ2-3; D is possibly TRBD2 (5 bases). Trimming cost V 0 bases and J 1 base, with 9 bases left between them. The CDR3 is 15 amino acids. Germline V CDR1 and CDR2: SGHRS, YFSETQ. The CDR3 region is CASSLEGGGTDTQYF. The CDR3 coding sequence is TGCGCCAGCAGCTTGGAAGGAGGAGGCACAGATACGCAGTATTTT. The variable domain in full, completed from reference TRBV5-1 and TRBJ2-3, reads KAGVTQTPRYLIKTRGQQVTLSCSPISGHRSVSWYQQTPGQGLQFLFEYFSETQRNKGNFPGRFSGRQFSNSRSEMNVSTLELGDSALYLCASSLEGGGTDTQYFGPGTRLTVL.

This clone has only one observation. CDR3 coding DNA: TGTGCCTGGAGTGCCTGGCGGGAGGGCACAGATACGCAGTATTTT. It translates to CAWSAWREGTDTQYF. V is TRBV30 and J is TRBJ2-3, with 8 bases matching TRBD2. Germline V CDR1 and CDR2: GTSNPN, SVGIG (reference sequence). V shed 1 base and J 1 base; nucleotides not matched to a gene: 4. CDR3 size: 15 residues.

This clone was observed a single time. The genes are TRBV15 and TRBJ1-1, with D perhaps TRBD1 (6 bases). V lost 0 bases and J lost 4, with 9 bases in between. From germline, CDR1 is LNHNV and CDR2 YYDKDF (reference sequence). This CDR3 comprises 14 residues. The DNA of the CDR3 is TGTGCCACCAGCAGAGAACAGGGATTCACTGAAGCTTTCTTT. Amino acid sequence: CATSREQGFTEAFF.